The T cell receptor (beta chain) under discussion was sequenced for a study of response to subunit inactivated influenza vaccine. Study-level results: The authors proposed limited new T cell recruitment per seasonal influenza vaccination.

CDR1 and CDR2 (germline): LGHDT, YNNKEL (reference sequence). The ends were cut back, 8 bases at V and 0 bases at J, with 11 bases in the middle. The CDR3 totals 15 residues. Each CDR3 protein gets one entry after TCRdb re-called the RT-PCR reads with MiXCR. Among 550,000 to 600,000 distinct CDR3 sequences listed, about an eighth were seen once. This clonotype was observed many times. What it recognizes is unknown. Sequenced material: PBMCs from blood, taken on the day of vaccination. The chain uses TRBV3-1 and TRBJ2-6; perhaps TRBD1 as D (5 bases). This clonotype was sampled from a man aged 50-59 years who received an inactivated influenza vaccine. CDR3 amino acids: CASGDRFSGANVLTF. The CDR3 DNA is TGTGCCAGCGGAGACAGATTCTCTGGGGCCAACGTCCTGACTTTC.